This T cell receptor beta chain was found in a study of T cell responses to AZD1222 COVID-19 vaccine. Study-wide results and limits: A reported finding is that nearly half of spike-specific TCRs target unmutated variant regions. Once two AZD1222 doses were given, Spike-specific TCR breadth and depth went up.

The repertoire was sequenced with immunoSEQ multiplex PCR; TCRdb's copy has only in-frame clones and lacks some. The table includes roughly 140,000 clones, about 93% detected once. CDR3 length: 14 amino acids. In germline, CDR1 is MNHEY, CDR2 SMNVEV (reference sequence). The J segment lost 5 bases and the V segment lost 6 bases, leaving 7 bases of the junction unmatched. Concerning this clone itself: The antigen is not known.

The TCR sequence derives from an adult in good health. This chain joins TRBV27 and TRBJ1-5; 7 bases match TRBD1. The material was peripheral blood, obtained on day 0 of AZD1222 vaccination. CDR3 region: CASSLTGSYQPQHF. The CDR3 DNA follows: TGTGCCAGCAGCTTGACAGGGAGTTATCAGCCCCAGCATTTT.